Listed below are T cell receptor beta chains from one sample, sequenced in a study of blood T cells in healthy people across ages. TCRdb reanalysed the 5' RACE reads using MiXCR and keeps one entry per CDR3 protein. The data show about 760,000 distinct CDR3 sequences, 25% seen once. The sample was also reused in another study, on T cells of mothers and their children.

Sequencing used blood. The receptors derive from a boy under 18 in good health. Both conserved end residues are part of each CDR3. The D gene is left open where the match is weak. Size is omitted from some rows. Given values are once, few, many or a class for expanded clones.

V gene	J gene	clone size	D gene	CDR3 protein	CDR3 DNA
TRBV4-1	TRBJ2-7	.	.	CASSQVAYYEQYF	TGCGCCAGCAGCCAAGTGGCGTATTACGAGCAGTACTTC
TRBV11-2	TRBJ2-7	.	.	CASSLRDRLTEQYF	TGTGCCAGCAGTCTCCGGGACCGGTTGACCGAGCAGTACTTC
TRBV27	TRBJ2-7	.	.	CAPLAGEQYF	TGTGCCCCCCTCGCCGGAGAGCAGTACTTC
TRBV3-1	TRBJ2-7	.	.	CASSQGVSVSYEQYF	TGTGCCAGCAGCCAAGGAGTCAGCGTCTCCTACGAGCAGTACTTC
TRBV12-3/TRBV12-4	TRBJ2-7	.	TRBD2	CASSFTAGGGWNRTGYEQYF	TGTGCCAGCAGTTTTACCGCGGGAGGTGGGTGGAACAGGACGGGATACGAGCAGTACTTC
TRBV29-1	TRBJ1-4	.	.	CSGTAGEKLFF	TGCAGCGGGACGGCCGGTGAAAAACTGTTTTTT
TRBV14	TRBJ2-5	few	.	CASSQDWRGLKETQYF	TGTGCCAGCAGCCAAGATTGGAGGGGGCTGAAAGAGACCCAGTACTTC
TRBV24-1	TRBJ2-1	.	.	CATSALSPAAYNEQFF	TGTGCCACCAGTGCCTTATCCCCGGCGGCCTACAATGAGCAGTTCTTC
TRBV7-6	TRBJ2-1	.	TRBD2	CASSLSGRALFNEQFF	TGTGCCAGCAGCCTTAGCGGGAGGGCCTTATTCAATGAGCAGTTCTTC
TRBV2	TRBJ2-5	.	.	CASSTTLLGGKSGEQYF	TGTGCCAGCAGCACCACACTACTAGGCGGGAAATCAGGGGAGCAGTACTTC
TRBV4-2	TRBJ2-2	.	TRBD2	CASSQETSGGAPTGELFF	TGTGCCAGCAGCCAGGAAACTAGCGGGGGGGCCCCCACCGGGGAGCTGTTTTTT
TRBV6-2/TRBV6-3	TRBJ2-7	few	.	CASSNGLQDGGEQYF	TGTGCCAGCAGCAACGGATTGCAGGACGGAGGGGAGCAGTACTTC
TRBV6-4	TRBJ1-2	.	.	CASSDSYLDREDGYTF	TGTGCCAGCAGTGACTCTTACCTCGATAGGGAAGATGGCTACACCTTC
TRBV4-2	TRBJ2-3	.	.	CASSRAIAADTQYF	TGTGCCAGCAGCCGAGCTATAGCGGCAGATACGCAGTATTTT
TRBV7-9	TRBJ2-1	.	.	CASSERLTNEQFF	TGTGCCAGCAGCGAGAGACTGACCAATGAGCAGTTCTTC
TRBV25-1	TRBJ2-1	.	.	CASSPGFKTGAVTNYNEQFF	TGTGCCAGCAGTCCGGGGTTTAAGACAGGAGCCGTTACGAACTACAATGAGCAGTTCTTC
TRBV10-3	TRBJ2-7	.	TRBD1	CAISEGSGTGAYEQYF	TGTGCCATCAGTGAGGGGTCAGGGACAGGAGCGTACGAGCAGTACTTC
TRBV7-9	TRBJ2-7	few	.	CASSLGEAYEQYF	TGTGCCAGCAGCTTGGGGGAAGCCTACGAGCAGTACTTC
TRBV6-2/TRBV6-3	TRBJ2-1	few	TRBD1	CASRGGQGANNEQFF	TGTGCCAGCAGAGGGGGACAGGGGGCGAACAATGAGCAGTTCTTC
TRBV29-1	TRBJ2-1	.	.	CSVDGTRPSSYNEQFF	TGCAGCGTTGACGGTACGCGTCCCAGCTCCTACAATGAGCAGTTCTTC
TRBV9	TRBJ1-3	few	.	CASSVSGDTGNTIYF	TGTGCCAGCAGCGTTTCAGGGGATACTGGAAACACCATATATTTT
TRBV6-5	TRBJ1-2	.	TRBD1	CASSYGTGSLAYGYTF	TGTGCCAGCAGTTACGGGACAGGCTCTCTTGCCTATGGCTACACCTTC
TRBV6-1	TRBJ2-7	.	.	CASTPRGSPLVSFEQYF	TGTGCCAGCACCCCACGAGGATCCCCTTTAGTTAGCTTCGAGCAGTACTTC
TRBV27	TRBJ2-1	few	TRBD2	CASRVVAGEGYNEQFF	TGTGCCAGCAGGGTTGTGGCGGGAGAAGGGTACAATGAGCAGTTCTTC
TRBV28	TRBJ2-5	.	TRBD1	CASSLSPGGGEETQYF	TGTGCCAGCAGTTTAAGTCCAGGGGGCGGAGAAGAGACCCAGTACTTC
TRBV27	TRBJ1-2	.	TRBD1	CASSFGGTGVGYTF	TGTGCCAGCAGTTTCGGAGGGACAGGCGTCGGCTACACCTTC
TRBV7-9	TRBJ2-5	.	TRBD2	CASSSIAGSETQYF	TGTGCCAGCAGCTCAATAGCGGGAAGCGAGACCCAGTACTTC
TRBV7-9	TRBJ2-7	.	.	CASSRTDFLSYEQYF	TGTGCCAGCAGTAGGACAGACTTCCTCTCCTACGAGCAGTACTTC
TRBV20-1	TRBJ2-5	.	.	CSALAVQEIQYF	TGCAGTGCTCTGGCGGTACAAGAGATCCAGTACTTC
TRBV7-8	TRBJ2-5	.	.	CASSIRPTETQYF	TGTGCCAGCAGCATAAGGCCTACGGAGACCCAGTACTTC
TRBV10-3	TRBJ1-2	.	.	CAISEYGRVGYTF	TGTGCCATCAGTGAATACGGCAGGGTGGGCTACACCTTC
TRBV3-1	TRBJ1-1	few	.	CASSQGVSSNTEAFF	TGTGCCAGCAGCCAGGGGGTCAGTTCGAACACTGAAGCTTTCTTT
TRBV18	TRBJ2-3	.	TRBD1	CASSLFGQGIQADTQYF	TGTGCCAGCTCACTCTTCGGACAGGGGATACAGGCAGATACGCAGTATTTT
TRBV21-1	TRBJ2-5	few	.	CASATVTSGRKYQETQYF	TGTGCCAGCGCAACGGTGACTAGCGGGAGAAAGTACCAAGAGACCCAGTACTTC
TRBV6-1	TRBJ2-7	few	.	CASSEGESYEQYF	TGTGCCAGCAGTGAAGGGGAATCCTACGAGCAGTACTTC
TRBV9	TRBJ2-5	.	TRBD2	CASSALAGEGTQYF	TGTGCCAGCAGCGCCCTAGCGGGGGAGGGGACCCAGTACTTC
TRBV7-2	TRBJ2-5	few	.	CASSLGGSGRKSQETQYF	TGTGCCAGCAGCTTGGGGGGTTCGGGACGGAAGAGCCAAGAGACCCAGTACTTC
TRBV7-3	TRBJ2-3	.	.	CASSLAIGVTDTQYF	TGTGCCAGCAGCTTAGCTATAGGGGTAACAGATACGCAGTATTTT
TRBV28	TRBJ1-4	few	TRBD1	CASSSSTGDKLFF	TGTGCCAGCAGTTCCTCGACAGGGGACAAACTGTTTTTT
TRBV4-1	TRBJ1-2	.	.	CASSQTLDGYGYTF	TGCGCCAGCAGCCAAACTCTGGACGGCTATGGCTACACCTTC
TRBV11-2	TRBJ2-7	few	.	CASSFLEFMDEQYF	TGTGCCAGCAGCTTTCTAGAATTTATGGACGAGCAGTACTTC
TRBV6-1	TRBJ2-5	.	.	CASSEIRKIQETQYF	TGTGCCAGCAGTGAAATCAGGAAGATACAAGAGACCCAGTACTTC
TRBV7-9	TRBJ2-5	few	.	CASSYGATGETQYF	TGTGCCAGCAGCTACGGGGCAACTGGGGAGACCCAGTACTTC
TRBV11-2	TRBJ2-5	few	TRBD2	CARGPGLEETQYF	TGTGCCAGGGGCCCCGGACTAGAAGAGACCCAGTACTTC
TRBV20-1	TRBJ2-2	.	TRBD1	CSARDVDRVNTGELFF	TGCAGTGCTAGAGATGTCGACAGGGTGAACACCGGGGAGCTGTTTTTT
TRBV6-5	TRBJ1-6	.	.	CASRRGQIRGSPLHF	TGTGCCAGCAGACGGGGGCAAATCAGAGGTTCACCCCTCCACTTT
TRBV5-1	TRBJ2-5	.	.	CASSLVVSPGVETQYF	TGCGCCAGCAGCTTGGTGGTCTCCCCCGGGGTGGAGACCCAGTACTTC
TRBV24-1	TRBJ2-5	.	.	CATSPDNMETQYF	TGTGCCACCAGTCCAGATAATATGGAGACCCAGTACTTC
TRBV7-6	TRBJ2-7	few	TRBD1	CASSSRDRGGYEQYF	TGTGCCAGCAGCTCCCGGGACAGGGGGGGTTACGAGCAGTACTTC
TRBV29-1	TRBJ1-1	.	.	CSGTQGNTEAFF	TGCAGCGGAACACAGGGGAACACTGAAGCTTTCTTT
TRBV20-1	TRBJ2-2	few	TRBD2	CSARTSLGVAGVDTGELFF	TGCAGTGCTAGAACTAGCCTGGGGGTAGCGGGAGTAGATACCGGGGAGCTGTTTTTT
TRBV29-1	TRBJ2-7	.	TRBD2	CSVEMIAGGSYEQYF	TGCAGCGTTGAAATGATAGCGGGAGGGTCCTACGAGCAGTACTTC
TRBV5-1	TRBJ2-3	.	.	CASSFLTTVTDTQYF	TGTGCCAGCAGCTTTTTGACTACGGTCACAGATACGCAGTATTTT
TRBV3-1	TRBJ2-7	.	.	CASSHSRDPSYEQYF	TGTGCCAGCAGCCATAGCCGGGACCCGTCCTACGAGCAGTACTTC